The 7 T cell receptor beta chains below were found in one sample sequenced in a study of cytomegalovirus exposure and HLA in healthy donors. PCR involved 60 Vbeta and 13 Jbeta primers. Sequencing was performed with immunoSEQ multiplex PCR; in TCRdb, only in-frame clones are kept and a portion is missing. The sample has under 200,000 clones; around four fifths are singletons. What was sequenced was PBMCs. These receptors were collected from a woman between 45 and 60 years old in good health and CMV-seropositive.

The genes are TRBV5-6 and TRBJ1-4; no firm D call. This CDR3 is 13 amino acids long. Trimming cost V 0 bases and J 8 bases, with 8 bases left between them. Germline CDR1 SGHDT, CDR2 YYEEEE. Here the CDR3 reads CASSLGAREKLFF. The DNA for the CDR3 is TGTGCCAGCAGCTTGGGGGCTCGGGAAAAACTGTTTTTT.

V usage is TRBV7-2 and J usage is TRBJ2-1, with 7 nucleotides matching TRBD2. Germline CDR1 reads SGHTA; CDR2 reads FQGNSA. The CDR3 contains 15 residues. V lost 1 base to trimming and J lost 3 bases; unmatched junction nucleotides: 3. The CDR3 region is CASSLEAGVYNEQFF. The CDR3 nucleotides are TGTGCCAGCAGCTTAGAGGCGGGGGTCTACAATGAGCAGTTCTTC.

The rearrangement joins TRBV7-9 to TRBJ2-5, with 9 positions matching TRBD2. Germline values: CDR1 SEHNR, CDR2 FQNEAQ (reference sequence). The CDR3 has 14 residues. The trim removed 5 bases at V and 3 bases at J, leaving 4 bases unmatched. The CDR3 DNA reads TGTGCCAGCAGCACATTAGCGGGGGAAGAGACCCAGTACTTC. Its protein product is CASSTLAGEETQYF. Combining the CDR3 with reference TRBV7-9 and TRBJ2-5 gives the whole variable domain DTGVSQNPRHKITKRGQNVTFRCDPISEHNRLYWYRQTLGQGPEFLTYFQNEAQLEKSRLLSDRFSAERPKGSFSTLEIQRTEQGDSAMYLCASSTLAGEETQYFGPGTRLLVL.

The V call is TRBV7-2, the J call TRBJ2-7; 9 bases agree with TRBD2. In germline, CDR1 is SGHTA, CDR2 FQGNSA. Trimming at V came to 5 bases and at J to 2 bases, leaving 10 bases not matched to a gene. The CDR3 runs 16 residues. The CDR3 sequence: CASSVLWAGGTYEQYF. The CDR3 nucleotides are TGTGCCAGCAGCGTGCTGTGGGCGGGGGGGACCTACGAGCAGTACTTC.

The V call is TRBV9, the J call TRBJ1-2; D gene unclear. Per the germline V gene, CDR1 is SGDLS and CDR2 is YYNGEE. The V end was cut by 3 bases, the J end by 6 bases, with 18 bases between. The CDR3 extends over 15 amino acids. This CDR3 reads CASSDESGFSHGYTF. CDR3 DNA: TGTGCCAGCAGCGATGAATCGGGATTCAGTCATGGCTACACCTTC.

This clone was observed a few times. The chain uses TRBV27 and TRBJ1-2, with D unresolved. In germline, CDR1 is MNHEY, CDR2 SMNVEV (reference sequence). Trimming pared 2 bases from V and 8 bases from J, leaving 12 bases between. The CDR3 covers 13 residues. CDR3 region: CASSLGRREGYTF. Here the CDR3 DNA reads TGTGCCAGCAGTTTAGGTCGCCGAGAGGGCTACACCTTC.

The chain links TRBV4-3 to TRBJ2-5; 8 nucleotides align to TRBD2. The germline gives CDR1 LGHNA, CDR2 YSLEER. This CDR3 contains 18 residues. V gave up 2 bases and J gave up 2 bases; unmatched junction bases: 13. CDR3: CASSQKLSAGGGQETQYF. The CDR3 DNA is TGCGCCAGCAGCCAAAAGTTAAGTGCGGGAGGAGGGCAAGAGACCCAGTACTTC.